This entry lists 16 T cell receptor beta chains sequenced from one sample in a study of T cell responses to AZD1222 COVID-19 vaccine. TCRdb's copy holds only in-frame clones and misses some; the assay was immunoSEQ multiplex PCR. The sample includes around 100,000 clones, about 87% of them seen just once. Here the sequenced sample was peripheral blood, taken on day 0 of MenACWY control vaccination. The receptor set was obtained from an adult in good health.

The CDR3 loop reads CASSQDRNTEAFF. CDR3 nucleotides: TGTGCCAGCAGCCAGGACAGGAACACTGAAGCTTTCTTT. The V and J genes are TRBV6-2 or TRBV6-3 and TRBJ1-1; TRBD1 might be the D (6 bases). Trimming removed 6 bases from V and 1 base from J, with 9 bases in between. Germline V gene lookup returns CDR1 MNHEY and CDR2 SVGEGT. The CDR3 length is 13 residues.

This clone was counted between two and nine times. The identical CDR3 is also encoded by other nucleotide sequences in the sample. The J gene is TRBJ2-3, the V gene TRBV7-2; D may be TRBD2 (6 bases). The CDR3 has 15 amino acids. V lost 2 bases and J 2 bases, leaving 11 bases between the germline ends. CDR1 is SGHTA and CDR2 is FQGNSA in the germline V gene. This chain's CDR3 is CASSLSGDPTDTQYF. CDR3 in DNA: TGTGCCAGCAGCTTATCGGGGGACCCCACAGATACGCAGTATTTT.

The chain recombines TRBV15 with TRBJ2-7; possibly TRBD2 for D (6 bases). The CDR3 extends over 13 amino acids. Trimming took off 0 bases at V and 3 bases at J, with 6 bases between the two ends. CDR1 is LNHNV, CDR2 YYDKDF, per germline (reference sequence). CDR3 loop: CATSRDSGYEQYF. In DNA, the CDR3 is TGTGCCACCAGCAGAGATAGCGGCTACGAGCAGTACTTC.

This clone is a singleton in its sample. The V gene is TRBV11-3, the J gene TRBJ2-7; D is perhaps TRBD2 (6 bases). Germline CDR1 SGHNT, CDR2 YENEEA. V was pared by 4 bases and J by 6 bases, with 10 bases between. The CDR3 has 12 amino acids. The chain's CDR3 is CASSSLGGEQYF. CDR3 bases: TGTGCCAGCAGCTCCCTCGGGGGCGAGCAGTACTTC.

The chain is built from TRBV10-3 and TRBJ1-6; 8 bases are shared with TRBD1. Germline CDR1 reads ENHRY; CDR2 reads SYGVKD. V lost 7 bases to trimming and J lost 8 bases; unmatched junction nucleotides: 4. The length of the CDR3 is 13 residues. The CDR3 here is CAITQTGDSPLHF. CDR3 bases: TGTGCCATCACTCAGACAGGGGATTCACCCCTCCACTTT.

The CDR3 DNA is TGTGCCAGCACATCCTCGGGGGACTCAGGGAACGAGCAGTACTTC. Protein product: CASTSSGDSGNEQYF. The chain joins TRBV6-5 to TRBJ2-7; D is possibly TRBD2 (6 bases). This CDR3 comprises 15 residues. Germline CDR1 and CDR2: MNHEY and SVGAGI. Trimming stripped 7 bases from V and 5 bases from J, with 21 bases between.

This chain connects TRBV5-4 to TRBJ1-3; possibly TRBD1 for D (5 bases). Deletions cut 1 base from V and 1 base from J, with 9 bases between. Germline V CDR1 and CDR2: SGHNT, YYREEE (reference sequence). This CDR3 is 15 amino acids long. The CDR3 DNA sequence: TGTGCCAGCAGCTTGAACCCAGGGTCTGGAAACACCATATATTTT. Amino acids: CASSLNPGSGNTIYF.

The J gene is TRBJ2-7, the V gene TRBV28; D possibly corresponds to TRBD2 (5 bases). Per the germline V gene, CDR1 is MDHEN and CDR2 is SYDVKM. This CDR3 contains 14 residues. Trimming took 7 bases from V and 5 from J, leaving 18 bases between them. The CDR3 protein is CASTRPGVKHEQYF. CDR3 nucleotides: TGTGCCAGCACCCGGCCCGGGGTTAAGCACGAGCAGTACTTC.

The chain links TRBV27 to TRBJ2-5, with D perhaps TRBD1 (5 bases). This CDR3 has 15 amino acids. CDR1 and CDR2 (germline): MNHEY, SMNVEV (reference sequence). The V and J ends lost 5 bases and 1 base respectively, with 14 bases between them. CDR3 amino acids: CASSLNYGAQETQYF. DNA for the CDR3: TGTGCCAGCAGTCTTAACTATGGGGCCCAAGAGACCCAGTACTTC.

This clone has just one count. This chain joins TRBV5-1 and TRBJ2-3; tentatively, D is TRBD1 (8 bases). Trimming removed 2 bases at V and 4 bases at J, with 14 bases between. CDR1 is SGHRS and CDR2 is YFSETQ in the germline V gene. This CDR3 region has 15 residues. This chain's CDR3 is CASSFGQGGPDTQYF. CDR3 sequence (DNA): TGCGCCAGCAGCTTCGGACAGGGAGGGCCAGATACGCAGTATTTT.

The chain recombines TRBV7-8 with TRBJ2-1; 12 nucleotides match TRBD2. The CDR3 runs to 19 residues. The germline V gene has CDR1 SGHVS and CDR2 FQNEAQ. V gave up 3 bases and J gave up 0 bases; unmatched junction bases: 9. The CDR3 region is CASSFRTSGTSSSYNEQFF. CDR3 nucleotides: TGTGCCAGCAGCTTCCGGACTAGCGGGACGTCGAGCTCCTACAATGAGCAGTTCTTC. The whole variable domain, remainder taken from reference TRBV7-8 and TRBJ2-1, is GAGVSQSPRYKVAKRGQDVALRCDPISGHVSLFWYQQALGQGPEFLTYFQNEAQLDKSGLPSDRFFAERPEGSVSTLKIQRTQQEDSAVYLCASSFRTSGTSSSYNEQFFGPGTRLTVL.

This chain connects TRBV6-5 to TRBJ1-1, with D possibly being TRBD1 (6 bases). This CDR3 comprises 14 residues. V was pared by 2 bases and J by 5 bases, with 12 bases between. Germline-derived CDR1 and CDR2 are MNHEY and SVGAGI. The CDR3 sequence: CASSYVQGRTEAFF. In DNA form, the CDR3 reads TGTGCCAGCAGTTACGTACAGGGCCGGACTGAAGCTTTCTTT.

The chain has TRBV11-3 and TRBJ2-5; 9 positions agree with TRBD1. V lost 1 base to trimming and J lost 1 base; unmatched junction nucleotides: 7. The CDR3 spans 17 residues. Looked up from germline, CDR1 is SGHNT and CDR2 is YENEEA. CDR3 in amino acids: CASSLGAPGQGQETQYF. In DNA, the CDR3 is TGTGCCAGCAGCTTAGGGGCCCCGGGACAGGGCCAAGAGACCCAGTACTTC.

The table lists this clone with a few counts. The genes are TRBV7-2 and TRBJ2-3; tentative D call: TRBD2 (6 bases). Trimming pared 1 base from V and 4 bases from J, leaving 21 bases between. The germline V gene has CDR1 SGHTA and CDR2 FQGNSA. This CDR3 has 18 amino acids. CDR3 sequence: CASSLEVRASDYSDTQYF. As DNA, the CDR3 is TGTGCCAGCAGCTTAGAAGTCAGGGCTAGCGATTATTCAGATACGCAGTATTTT. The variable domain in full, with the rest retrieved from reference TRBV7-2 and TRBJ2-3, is GAGVSQSPSNKVTEKGKDVELRCDPISGHTALYWYRQSLGQGLEFLIYFQGNSAPDKSGLPSDRFSAERTGGSVSTLTIQRTQQEDSAVYLCASSLEVRASDYSDTQYFGPGTRLTVL.

This CDR3 is CASNRLAGGTYEQYF. CDR3 nucleotides: TGTGCCAGCAACAGACTAGCGGGAGGTACCTACGAGCAGTACTTC. This chain uses TRBV2 with TRBJ2-7; 13 bases map to TRBD2. This CDR3 comprises 15 residues. J gave up 2 bases and V 7 bases, and 5 bases lay outside the gene matches. Per germline, CDR1 SNHLY and CDR2 FYNNEI.

The CDR3 loop reads CASSPNWRPLHF. CDR3 nucleotide sequence: TGTGCCAGCAGCCCCAACTGGAGGCCCCTCCACTTT. The rearrangement joins TRBV3-1 (or the pseudogene TRBV3-2) to TRBJ1-6; D gene unclear. CDR1 and CDR2 from the germline V gene are LGHDT and YNNKEL (reference sequence). The CDR3 has 12 residues. V was clipped by 4 bases and J by 13 bases, with 11 bases between them.